The entry below describes one T cell receptor beta chain. It has no known antigen specificity. No quality values exist for individual bases; no much larger clone is one base distant. Including cysteine and phenylalanine, the CDR3 has 18 amino acids. Just the 54-base CDR3 DNA is kept, in frame starting at base 1. Germline trimming amounts to 5 bases on V and 4 bases on J, with 16 as the count of junction bases outside the gene matches. Based on the germline V gene (reference sequence), the CDR1 and CDR2 sequences are SEHNR and FQNEAQ. The record originates from a study of blood T cell repertoires in COVID-19 (dated by TCRdb to the early 2020s). Concerning the study at large: Collaborator samples came from the United States, Italy and Spain and covered acute and convalescent phases of COVID-19. The dataset comprised deeply sampled blood TCRbeta repertoires from subjects exposed to, actively infected with, or recovered from COVID-19. The repertoires were released in a freely available public database intended as a resource for research on the immune response to SARS-CoV-2. The prospective study material was composed of cDNA or gDNA derived from T cells, B-cell-depleted T cells, or PBMCs. Sample metadata almost always included a de-identified subject ID, COVID-19 status, age in years and sex. HLA class I and class II types, where available, came from metadata supplied by the sample provider rather than from assay-based typing. The samples were drawn from two sources: the first 160 participants of the ongoing ImmuneRACE study, and over 1,000 subjects contributed by 6 global collaborators. Broader findings and caveats from the paper: How much clinical and demographic metadata was included differed by source and by participant, and the metadata was provided uncurated.

The collaborating institutions used their own protocols to collect whole blood in K2EDTA tubes. For TCRbeta analysis, collaborators shipped samples as frozen whole blood, isolated PBMCs, or DNA extracted from either of those sample types. TCRbeta CDR3 regions were amplified from genomic DNA by means of the immunoSEQ Assay, a bias-controlled multiplex PCR. Per the source publication's procedure: Within the assay, amplification of reference gene primers was used to estimate how many nucleated cells each sample contained. To quantify the absolute abundance of each unique TCRbeta CDR3 rearrangement, sequence reads were collapsed and filtered. For each sample, productive Simpson clonality was calculated as the square root of Simpson's diversity index across productive rearrangements. Here the immuneACCESS table is served through TCRdb, limited to in-frame sequences with V and J called. Missing clones are a known gap in these copies; in checked studies unresolved V genes cover under half, and the rest lacks a known reason. V, J and clone size were drawn from that table, and D and trimming were deduced from the DNA. The sample profile shows about 210,000 clones; around 81% of them were found once. 13% of the sample belongs to the ten largest clones.

This clonotype originated in a human donor in a cohort sampled during active COVID-19. Sequencing was carried out using peripheral blood. The chain is assembled from TRBV7-9 and TRBJ2-3; the junction holds 9 bases that match TRBD2. The DNA is as follows: TGTGCCAGCAGCCCCTCTAGAAGCGGGAGGTCGGCGGCAGATACGCAGTATTTT. This gives the protein CASSPSRSGRSAADTQYF.